This T cell receptor (beta chain) was obtained from a study of T cells in Graves' hyperthyroidism and ophthalmopathy. Regarding the study as a whole: A model built on 13 V-J features separated ophthalmopathy from stable hyperthyroidism.

This clonotype was seen at least ten times. Its specificity is unknown. V gave up 3 bases and J gave up 0 bases, with 7 bases separating them. The germline V gene has CDR1 DFQATT and CDR2 SNEGSKA (reference sequence). CDR3 size: 13 residues. Uncontrolled infection, other autoimmune disease, pregnancy or lactation led to exclusion. The source material, RNA transcripts, was used to amplify TCR beta CDR3 regions. The TCR CDR3 first-round RT-PCR relied on the HTBI primer set. TCRdb independently ran MiXCR on the multiplex PCR reads; one entry per CDR3 protein. The sample carries under 400,000 distinct CDR3 sequences, 20% to 25% recorded once.

The TCR originated in a man aged 50 to 60 with Graves' hyperthyroidism. The specimen was blood. The chain employs TRBV20-1 and TRBJ2-3; no firm D call. The CDR3: CSASGDSTDTQYF. CDR3 DNA sequence: TGCAGTGCTAGTGGGGATAGCACAGATACGCAGTATTTT.